Listed here are 21 T cell receptor beta chains from one sample, sequenced in a study of blood T cell repertoires in COVID-19. Here immunoSEQ multiplex PCR was the method, and the copy in TCRdb shows in-frame clones only, minus some. The data contain roughly 200,000 clones, 70% to 90% of them singletons. The sample consisted of peripheral blood. The receptors here all came from a man in his forties or fifties with COVID-19, enrolled during active disease.

The rearrangement links TRBV6-6 to TRBJ2-1; the D is unclear. Germline assignment: CDR1 MNHNY and CDR2 SVGAGI (reference sequence). The V end lost 6 bases, the J end lost 4 bases, and 7 bases lay between the germline ends. The length of the CDR3 is 12 residues. The CDR3 DNA sequence: TGTGCCAGCAGGAACTCATACAATGAGCAGTTCTTC. Translated: CASRNSYNEQFF.

This chain joins TRBV10-3 and TRBJ2-2, with TRBD1 matching over 8 bases. There are 15 residues in the CDR3. V was pared by 6 bases and J by 4 bases, with 7 bases of the junction left unmatched. Germline V gene data show CDR1 as ENHRY and CDR2 as SYGVKD. The CDR3 reads CAIRKQGVGTGELFF. The CDR3 nucleotides are TGTGCCATCAGAAAACAGGGGGTTGGCACCGGGGAGCTGTTTTTT.

This rearrangement joins TRBV19 to TRBJ2-7, with D maybe TRBD1 (6 bases). This CDR3 is 14 amino acids long. CDR1 and CDR2 from the germline V gene are LNHDA and SQIVND (reference sequence). V lost 3 bases and J 2 bases, leaving 11 bases between the germline ends. CDR3 sequence (DNA): TGTGCCAGTAGTATCGACAGGCGTACCTACGAGCAGTACTTC. Amino acid sequence: CASSIDRRTYEQYF.

This chain connects TRBV18 to TRBJ2-5; 9 bases are a match to TRBD1. V gave up 6 bases and J gave up 5 bases; unmatched junction bases: 4. In germline, CDR1 is KGHSH, CDR2 LQKENI. The CDR3 totals 13 residues. The CDR3 loop is CASSRQGEETQYF. CDR3 DNA sequence: TGTGCCAGCTCCCGACAGGGGGAGGAGACCCAGTACTTC.

This chain uses TRBV27 with TRBJ2-3; D call uncertain. V lost 5 bases to trimming and J lost 1 base, with 13 bases between them. In germline, CDR1 is MNHEY, CDR2 SMNVEV (reference sequence). The CDR3 spans 15 residues. CDR3: CASSTPLTGTDTQYF. In DNA form, the CDR3 reads TGTGCCAGCAGTACACCCCTTACCGGCACAGATACGCAGTATTTT.

This chain connects TRBV10-3 to TRBJ2-7; possibly TRBD2 for D (6 bases). Germline values: CDR1 ENHRY, CDR2 SYGVKD. The length of the CDR3 is 14 residues. V was cut by 6 bases and J by 7 bases, with 19 bases left in between. CDR3 nucleotides: TGTGCCATCAGCCGGGACGCGGATCGGGGGGAGCAGTACTTC. The encoded protein is CAISRDADRGEQYF.

This clone has a count of ten or more. The rearrangement uses TRBV27 and TRBJ2-1; a possible D gene is TRBD2 (5 bases). The V gene's germline CDR1 is MNHEY and CDR2 SMNVEV (reference sequence). V was shortened by 5 bases and J by 6 bases, with 26 bases between the two germline ends. The CDR3 has 18 amino acids. The DNA of the CDR3 is TGTGCCAGCAGTATACGGTCCCTAGGAGGCGGAGATCGCAATGAGCAGTTCTTC. As protein: CASSIRSLGGGDRNEQFF.

The chain joins TRBV6-6 to TRBJ2-5, with 7 bases that match TRBD2. There are 13 residues in the CDR3. Germline V gene data show CDR1 as MNHNY and CDR2 as SVGAGI (reference sequence). V dropped 6 bases and J dropped 4; count of bases not matched to a gene: 5. In nucleotides, the CDR3 is TGTGCCAGCAGCCGACTAGCCGGAGAGACCCAGTACTTC. Translation: CASSRLAGETQYF.

This sequence joins TRBV15 and TRBJ1-1, with 9 bases identical to TRBD1. The CDR3 covers 15 residues. J lost 0 bases, V lost 5 bases, and 4 bases had no gene match. In germline, CDR1 is LNHNV, CDR2 YYDKDF (reference sequence). The CDR3 sequence is CATSFRTGVNTEAFF. The CDR3 DNA reads TGTGCCACCAGCTTCCGGACAGGGGTGAACACTGAAGCTTTCTTT.

V is TRBV5-1 and J is TRBJ1-4; a possible D gene is TRBD1 (6 bases). V lost 4 bases, J lost 3 bases, and 10 bases lay in between. Germline V lookup: CDR1 SGHRS, CDR2 YFSETQ. There are 14 residues in the CDR3. The CDR3 spells CASSLTGPNEKLFF. CDR3 nucleotides: TGCGCCAGCAGCCTGACAGGACCTAATGAAAAACTGTTTTTT.

In its sample, this clone was seen a few times. The chain has TRBV7-9 and TRBJ2-7; 12 bases are shared with TRBD1. Germline CDR1 and CDR2: SEHNR and FQNEAQ (reference sequence). CDR3 length: 14 amino acids. V trimming: 10 bases; J trimming: 4 bases; junction bases outside the gene matches: 8. The CDR3 bases are TGTGCCATCACGAGGGACAGGGGGCCGTACGAGCAGTACTTC. Its translation: CAITRDRGPYEQYF.

The rearrangement uses TRBV6-1 and TRBJ2-5; no firm D call. V lost 4 bases and J 2 bases, leaving 8 bases between the germline ends. The CDR3 consists of 13 residues. Germline V lookup: CDR1 MNHNS, CDR2 SASEGT. The CDR3 DNA is TGTGCCAGCAGTGCAGCCTATCAAGAGACCCAGTACTTC. Protein product: CASSAAYQETQYF.

The CDR3 coding sequence is TGTGCCAGCAGCTTTAGCGGGAGTTGGGACAATGAGCAGTTCTTC. It codes for CASSFSGSWDNEQFF. The chain links TRBV7-2 to TRBJ2-1, with TRBD2 matching 9 bases. Germline lookup yields CDR1 SGHTA and CDR2 FQGNSA. CDR3 length equals 15 residues. With V trimmed by 3 bases and J by 5 bases, 5 bases remained unmatched.

This chain links TRBV12-5 with TRBJ2-7; 7 bases are a match to TRBD2. The V gene's germline CDR1 is LGHNT and CDR2 FRNRAP. CDR3 length: 13 residues. V shed 5 bases and J 0 bases; nucleotides not matched to a gene: 1. In DNA form, the CDR3 reads TGTGCTAGTGGTCTAGCGGACTCCTACGAGCAGTACTTC. Translation gives CASGLADSYEQYF.

This chain links TRBV2 with TRBJ2-1, with TRBD1 as a possible D gene (6 bases). Looked up from germline, CDR1 is SNHLY and CDR2 is FYNNEI. The CDR3 has 14 residues. V was cut by 5 bases and J by 3 bases, with 11 bases left in between. CDR3 in amino acids: CASSYQDSYNEQFF. The CDR3 DNA is TGTGCCAGCAGTTACCAGGACAGCTACAATGAGCAGTTCTTC.

The V and J genes are TRBV29-1 and TRBJ2-3; 7 bases map to TRBD2. This CDR3 is 15 amino acids long. J was trimmed by 0 bases and V by 1 base; bases with no gene match: 4. Germline V CDR1 and CDR2: SQVTM, ANQGSEA. The DNA of the CDR3 is TGCAGCGTTGAAGGGAGGCGGGAGAGCACAGATACGCAGTATTTT. Its protein is CSVEGRRESTDTQYF.

The chain carries TRBV15 and TRBJ1-5; D gene unclear. Germline loops: CDR1 LNHNV, CDR2 YYDKDF (reference sequence). The V end was cut by 4 bases, the J end by 5 bases, with 9 bases between. The length of the CDR3 is 13 residues. CDR3 sequence reads: CATSINRDQPQHF. CDR3 coding DNA: TGTGCCACCAGCATTAACCGAGATCAGCCCCAGCATTTT.

This clone has a handful of counts. The CDR3: CASSLMGGETQYF. The CDR3 nucleotides read TGTGCCAGCAGCTTAATGGGAGGGGAGACCCAGTACTTC. V and J are TRBV7-3 and TRBJ2-5; 7 bases are a match to TRBD2. Germline V gene sequence: CDR1 SGHTA, CDR2 FQGTGA. The J segment lost 5 bases and the V segment lost 1 base, leaving 1 base of the junction unmatched. The CDR3 has 13 residues. The entire variable domain, with the rest obtained from reference TRBV7-3 and TRBJ2-5, is as follows: GAGVSQTPSNKVTEKGKYVELRCDPISGHTALYWYRQSLGQGPEFLIYFQGTGAADDSGLPNDRFFAVRPEGSVSTLKIQRTERGDSAVYLCASSLMGGETQYFGPGTRLLVL.

V is TRBV6-2 or TRBV6-3 and J is TRBJ1-6; weak D call: TRBD1 (5 bases). The germline CDR1 and CDR2 sequences are MNHEY and SVGEGT. This CDR3 is built from 17 residues. V was shortened by 2 bases and J by 0 bases, with 11 bases between the two germline ends. CDR3 sequence reads: CASSYARQSSYNSPLHF. CDR3 DNA sequence: TGTGCCAGCAGTTACGCCAGACAGAGCTCCTATAATTCACCCCTCCACTTT.

This chain uses TRBV4-1 with TRBJ2-3; TRBD2 is a possible D gene (5 bases). The CDR3 consists of 14 residues. V lost 0 bases, J lost 14 bases, and 18 bases lay in between. From germline, CDR1 is MGHRA and CDR2 YSYEKL. CDR3: CASSQDSERPSRYF. CDR3 sequence (DNA): TGCGCCAGCAGCCAAGATTCGGAGCGGCCCTCCCGGTATTTT.

The chain combines TRBV5-4 with TRBJ2-5; the match to TRBD1 covers 10 bases. The V and J ends lost 4 bases and 1 base, in that order; junction bases with no gene match: 4. This CDR3 spans 15 amino acids. Germline loops: CDR1 SGHNT, CDR2 YYREEE (reference sequence). The CDR3 DNA reads as TGTGCCAGCAGCCCCCGGACAGGGGGCCAAGAGACCCAGTACTTC. The encoded protein is CASSPRTGGQETQYF.